Below are 25 T cell receptor beta chains sequenced from a single sample in a study of T-cell memory formation after mild COVID-19. TCRdb used MiXCR to reprocess the 5' RACE reads, holding one entry per CDR3 protein. The repertoire holds over 350,000 distinct CDR3 sequences, with roughly 26% as singletons. The specimen was PBMCs or a T cell subset sorted from them (not recorded which). The receptor source for this set is an adult woman who had mild COVID-19 (a few samples of this study predate the infection). Cell type and time point are not known.

The V and J genes are TRBV20-1 and TRBJ2-2; possibly TRBD2 for D (6 bases). The CDR3 runs to 14 residues. The germline CDR1 and CDR2 sequences are DFQATT and SNEGSKA (reference sequence). Trimming stripped 6 bases from V and 4 bases from J, with 15 bases between. The chain's CDR3 is CSARPTSGTGELFF. The CDR3 nucleotides read TGCAGTGCCAGACCGACTAGTGGCACCGGGGAGCTGTTTTTT.

V usage is TRBV4-1 and J usage is TRBJ2-1; TRBD2 matches at 13 bases. V trimming: 4 bases; J trimming: 9 bases; junction bases outside the gene matches: 6. CDR3 size: 15 residues. CDR1 is MGHRA and CDR2 is YSYEKL in the germline V gene. The CDR3 nucleotides read TGCGCCAGCAGCCGAACTAGCGGGAGGGCCGGTGAGCAGTTCTTC. Translated, it gives CASSRTSGRAGEQFF.

The table lists this clonotype with many counts. This sequence joins TRBV5-6 and TRBJ1-4; TRBD1 agrees at 8 bases. This CDR3 is 15 amino acids long. Per the germline V gene, CDR1 is SGHDT and CDR2 is YYEEEE. The ends lost 2 bases at V and 4 bases at J; junction bases unmatched: 4. Here the CDR3 DNA reads TGTGCCAGCAGCTTTCGGGACAGGCTTAATGAAAAACTGTTTTTT. This encodes CASSFRDRLNEKLFF.

This clonotype was detected only a few times. This CDR3 reads CASSPPPGQLSYEQYF. The CDR3 DNA is TGCGCCAGCAGCCCACCACCGGGACAGCTTTCCTACGAGCAGTACTTC. The gene calls are TRBV5-1 and TRBJ2-7, with 7 bases aligning to TRBD1. Germline loops: CDR1 SGHRS, CDR2 YFSETQ. Trimming cost V 4 bases and J 1 base; bases outside gene matches: 11. CDR3 size: 16 residues.

V and J are TRBV20-1 and TRBJ1-2; no reliable D call. Germline V lookup: CDR1 DFQATT, CDR2 SNEGSKA (reference sequence). CDR3 size: 11 residues. Trimming stripped 7 bases from V and 4 bases from J, with 10 bases between. The CDR3 nucleotides read TGCAGTGGAGGCGGTGGCTATGGCTACACCTTC. Residues: CSGGGGYGYTF.

This clonotype turned up a few times. The rearrangement links TRBV20-1 to TRBJ2-3; D remains ambiguous. Looked up from germline, CDR1 is DFQATT and CDR2 is SNEGSKA (reference sequence). Trimming took off 2 bases at V and 11 bases at J, with 8 bases between the two ends. The length of the CDR3 is 10 residues. In nucleotides, the CDR3 is TGCAGTGCTAGAAAGTGGGAGCAGTATTTT. It specifies CSARKWEQYF.

This clonotype was recorded a few times. The V and J genes are TRBV5-1 and TRBJ1-2, with TRBD1 as a possible D gene (5 bases). The germline gives CDR1 SGHRS, CDR2 YFSETQ. Trimming removed 0 bases at V and 3 bases at J, with 9 bases between. The CDR3 runs to 14 residues. CDR3 nucleotide sequence: TGCGCCAGCAGCTTGGCCGGCAGGGACTATGGCTACACCTTC. Its translation: CASSLAGRDYGYTF.

This chain connects TRBV24-1 to TRBJ2-3; either TRBD1 or TRBD2 may fit D (5 bases each). CDR3 length: 16 residues. V lost 3 bases, J lost 4 bases, and 16 bases lay in between. Germline assignment: CDR1 KGHDR and CDR2 SFDVKD. CDR3 in DNA: TGTGCCACCAGTGATGACAGAGATCGGGACCCAGATACGCAGTATTTT. Encoded protein: CATSDDRDRDPDTQYF.

This clonotype was counted only a few times. The CDR3 DNA sequence: TGTGCCATCAGTGAACGCACAGATACGCAGTATTTT. As protein: CAISERTDTQYF. The gene calls are TRBV10-3 and TRBJ2-3; no firm D call. Germline V gene lookup returns CDR1 ENHRY and CDR2 SYGVKD. The CDR3 has 12 amino acids. Trimming took off 3 bases at V and 1 base at J, with 2 bases between the two ends.

This clonotype was found a few times. CDR3 sequence: CSVGDGVINEQFF. The CDR3 nucleotides are TGCAGCGTAGGGGACGGAGTGATCAATGAGCAGTTCTTC. The chain uses TRBV29-1 and TRBJ2-1, with D perhaps given as TRBD1 or TRBD2 (5 bases each). Deletions cut 6 bases from V and 6 bases from J, with 15 bases between. The CDR3 runs to 13 residues. Germline CDR1 is SQVTM and CDR2 is ANQGSEA.

This clonotype was picked up a small number of times. The chain carries TRBV7-7 and TRBJ2-1, with 9 positions matching TRBD2. Germline V gene sequence: CDR1 SSHAT, CDR2 FNYEAQ (reference sequence). V lost 5 bases to trimming and J lost 9 bases; unmatched junction nucleotides: 5. CDR3 size: 13 residues. The CDR3, as DNA: TGTGCCAGCAGCCTGGGACTAGCTGGTGAGCAGTTCTTC. It yields the protein CASSLGLAGEQFF.

The V call is TRBV3-1, the J call TRBJ1-2; D unresolved. The V gene's germline CDR1 is LGHDT and CDR2 YNNKEL (reference sequence). V was clipped by 0 bases and J by 3 bases, with 11 bases between them. CDR3 length: 15 residues. CDR3 amino acids: CASSQDDGLYYGYTF. The CDR3 DNA is TGTGCCAGCAGCCAAGACGACGGCTTATACTATGGCTACACCTTC.

The chain recombines TRBV24-1 with TRBJ2-7; possible D gene TRBD2, 7 bases. The CDR3 consists of 15 residues. Germline assignment: CDR1 KGHDR and CDR2 SFDVKD. The ends were cut back, 3 bases at V and 6 bases at J, with 17 bases in the middle. CDR3 sequence reads: CATSDPSGGFREQYF. The CDR3 nucleotides are TGTGCCACCAGTGATCCCTCGGGGGGCTTCCGCGAGCAGTACTTC.

The chain has TRBV20-1 and TRBJ2-7, with 8 bases lining up with TRBD1. The CDR3 is made up of 15 amino acids. Losses at the gene ends were 0 bases for V and 7 bases for J; bases not matched to a gene: 11. Germline-derived CDR1 and CDR2 are DFQATT and SNEGSKA (reference sequence). CDR3 amino acids: CSARDGTGGSREQYF. CDR3 DNA sequence: TGCAGTGCTAGAGATGGAACAGGGGGTTCGAGGGAGCAGTACTTC.

The table lists this clonotype with a few counts. The chain uses TRBV5-1 and TRBJ2-5; tentative D call: TRBD2 (6 bases). V was shortened by 4 bases and J by 0 bases, with 16 bases between the two germline ends. Germline lookup yields CDR1 SGHRS and CDR2 YFSETQ. This CDR3 region has 16 residues. CDR3 sequence reads: CASSPGTSAYQETQYF. The CDR3 region has the DNA TGCGCCAGCAGCCCCGGGACTTCTGCGTACCAAGAGACCCAGTACTTC.

V and J are TRBV2 and TRBJ2-7; no clear D gene. This CDR3 region has 13 residues. The germline V and J ends were trimmed by 5 bases and 2 bases, with 10 bases remaining between them. Germline loops: CDR1 SNHLY, CDR2 FYNNEI. The CDR3 spells CASSPSTTYEQYF. In DNA form, the CDR3 reads TGTGCCAGCAGTCCTTCGACGACCTACGAGCAGTACTTC.

This clonotype was counted only a few times. The chain joins TRBV6-2 or TRBV6-3 to TRBJ2-5; D is undetermined. Germline loops: CDR1 MNHEY, CDR2 SVGEGT. Trimming shortened V by 2 bases and J by 4 bases, and 8 bases separated the two germline ends. The length of the CDR3 is 13 residues. The CDR3 nucleotides read TGTGCCAGCAGTTACCACCTCGGAGAGACCCAGTACTTC. Its translation: CASSYHLGETQYF.

This clonotype showed up just a few times. J is TRBJ2-7 and V is TRBV18, with D tentatively TRBD2 (6 bases). This CDR3 region has 13 residues. Germline CDR1 reads KGHSH; CDR2 reads LQKENI. Between the trimmed V and J ends, which lost 3 bases and 6 bases, there was a span of 12 bases. The CDR3 loop reads CASSPPGVAEQYF. Written as DNA, the CDR3 is TGTGCCAGCTCACCCCCGGGGGTGGCCGAGCAGTACTTC.

The chain has TRBV28 and TRBJ1-2; D is uncertain. CDR3 length: 13 amino acids. Germline CDR1 is MDHEN and CDR2 is SYDVKM. V was shortened by 4 bases and J by 8 bases, with 14 bases between the two germline ends. DNA of the CDR3: TGTGCCAGCAGTTCTCGACCCTCAGCGGGCTACACCTTC. Translating gives CASSSRPSAGYTF.

This clonotype has a handful of counts. V and J are TRBV7-9 and TRBJ2-1; TRBD1 might be the D (5 bases). Trimming shortened V by 5 bases and J by 0 bases, and 14 bases separated the two germline ends. The CDR3 spans 16 residues. Germline V lookup: CDR1 SEHNR, CDR2 FQNEAQ (reference sequence). The CDR3 DNA reads TGTGCCAGCAGCCGCTCAGGGCCCAGCTCCTACAATGAGCAGTTCTTC. Protein sequence: CASSRSGPSSYNEQFF.

This clonotype has more than one count but fewer than ten. The gene calls are TRBV7-8 and TRBJ2-7; possibly TRBD1 for D (5 bases). V lost 5 bases, J lost 6 bases, and 14 bases lay in between. This CDR3 spans 13 amino acids. Looked up from germline, CDR1 is SGHVS and CDR2 is FQNEAQ. The CDR3, as DNA: TGTGCCAGCAGCGTTATTTGGGGCGCCGAGCAGTACTTC. Amino acids: CASSVIWGAEQYF.

The chain uses TRBV29-1 and TRBJ2-4; tentatively, D is TRBD1 or TRBD2 (5 bases each). Germline CDR1 reads SQVTM; CDR2 reads ANQGSEA. V gave up 4 bases and J gave up 6 bases, with 10 bases separating them. CDR3 length equals 12 residues. CDR3 loop: CSVGGGLNIQYF. The CDR3 DNA is TGCAGCGTTGGGGGCGGGCTAAACATTCAGTACTTC.

This clonotype was seen ten or more times. The CDR3 spells CASSFAYEQYF. CDR3 coding DNA: TGTGCCAGCAGCTTCGCCTACGAGCAGTACTTC. The chain couples TRBV7-2 to TRBJ2-7, with D unresolved. V shed 3 bases and J shed 2 bases, with 2 bases lying between them. This CDR3 comprises 11 residues. Germline CDR1 reads SGHTA; CDR2 reads FQGNSA.

This clonotype was seen a few times. V gene TRBV29-1 combines with J gene TRBJ1-1; D uncertain. Trimming removed 2 bases at V and 1 base at J, with 8 bases between. There are 13 residues in the CDR3. Germline V gene data show CDR1 as SQVTM and CDR2 as ANQGSEA. The CDR3 DNA reads as TGCAGCGTTGAAACACTTAGGAACACTGAAGCTTTCTTT. Translation gives CSVETLRNTEAFF.

This clonotype occurred many times. V usage is TRBV4-3 and J usage is TRBJ2-1; TRBD2 aligns across 12 bases. J gave up 6 bases and V 2 bases, and 5 bases lay outside the gene matches. The CDR3 runs to 16 residues. Germline values: CDR1 LGHNA, CDR2 YSLEER. CDR3 region: CASSQFLAGGGNEQFF. Here the CDR3 DNA reads TGCGCCAGCAGCCAATTCCTAGCGGGAGGGGGCAATGAGCAGTTCTTC.